This T cell receptor (beta chain) came from a study of blood T cell repertoires in COVID-19. Per the original data handling: By means of reference gene primer amplification, nucleated cell counts were estimated. The repertoire was sequenced with immunoSEQ multiplex PCR; TCRdb's copy has only in-frame clones and lacks some. V and J calls and clone size are copied from that table; D and trimming were computed from the DNA. The sample shows over 200,000 clones, 84% of them seen only once. This clone came up once. The source material was peripheral blood. The origin of this receptor is a man aged 50 to 59 with active or convalescent COVID-19.

The CDR3 region is CASSFTENTEAFF. For the CDR3, the DNA is TGTGCCAGCAGTTTTACTGAGAACACTGAAGCTTTCTTT. The rearrangement uses TRBV12-3 or TRBV12-4 and TRBJ1-1; D remains unclear. This CDR3 is 13 amino acids long. Trimming stripped 3 bases from V and 1 base from J, with 6 bases between.